Shown below are 13 T cell receptor beta chains from a single sample sequenced in a study of T cell repertoires in cytomegalovirus infection. No antigens are known for them. Each CDR3 protein gets one entry after TCRdb re-called the reads with MiXCR. Of 680,000 or so distinct CDR3 sequences listed, approximately 33% are singletons. Sample: cultured PBMCs, taken from culture after CMV antigen stimulation. These receptor sequences come from a human donor in good health (CMV status not recorded). Some clones in this sample may be carry-over from other donors' samples.

This clonotype was seen ten or more times. This chain connects TRBV6-1 to TRBJ2-5; tentative D call: TRBD2 (7 bases). This CDR3 has 14 amino acids. The ends were cut back, 6 bases at V and 1 base at J, with 12 bases in the middle. Germline CDR1 reads MNHNS; CDR2 reads SASEGT. The CDR3, as DNA: TGTGCCAGCAGCGGCGGGGGCCCCCAAGAGACCCAGTACTTC. Protein sequence: CASSGGGPQETQYF.

The table lists this clonotype with a few counts. The rearrangement joins TRBV2 to TRBJ2-3, with 7 bases identical to TRBD1. In germline, CDR1 is SNHLY, CDR2 FYNNEI. This CDR3 has 13 residues. Germline trimming cut 3 bases from V and 5 bases from J; bases unmatched to any gene: 2. The CDR3 coding sequence is TGTGCCAGCAGTGAGAGGGGGCGAGATACGCAGTATTTT. Its protein is CASSERGRDTQYF.

CDR3: CASRHNRAGTGELFF. CDR3 DNA sequence: TGTGCCAGCAGACATAACAGGGCGGGGACCGGGGAGCTGTTTTTT. The rearrangement joins TRBV7-8 to TRBJ2-2; TRBD1 or TRBD2 may be the D gene (6 bases each). Looked up from germline, CDR1 is SGHVS and CDR2 is FQNEAQ. This CDR3 comprises 15 residues. V was shortened by 6 bases and J by 5 bases, with 16 bases between the two germline ends. Variable domain in full (rest from reference TRBV7-8 and TRBJ2-2): GAGVSQSPRYKVAKRGQDVALRCDPISGHVSLFWYQQALGQGPEFLTYFQNEAQLDKSGLPSDRFFAERPEGSVSTLKIQRTQQEDSAVYLCASRHNRAGTGELFFGEGSRLTVL.

V is TRBV12-3 or TRBV12-4 and J is TRBJ2-1, with a weak D call TRBD2 (5 bases). The CDR3 totals 14 residues. Trimming pared 6 bases from V and 0 bases from J, leaving 9 bases between. CDR3 sequence: CASRERSSYNEQFF. DNA of the CDR3: TGTGCCAGCAGAGAGCGGAGCTCCTACAATGAGCAGTTCTTC.

The rearrangement joins TRBV6-2 or TRBV6-3 to TRBJ2-7; unclear D gene. Germline V gives CDR1 MNHEY, CDR2 SVGEGT. The CDR3 is made up of 13 amino acids. V gave up 7 bases and J gave up 2 bases, with 12 bases separating them. CDR3 residues: CASTPGFPYEQYF. In DNA form, the CDR3 reads TGTGCCAGCACCCCGGGTTTCCCCTACGAGCAGTACTTC.

V and J are TRBV2 and TRBJ2-7, with TRBD2 identical over 9 bases. CDR1 and CDR2 (germline): SNHLY, FYNNEI. Trimming at V came to 6 bases and at J to 7 bases, leaving 13 bases not matched to a gene. This CDR3 comprises 15 residues. The CDR3 region is CASRSRLAGVHEQYF. The CDR3 bases are TGTGCCAGCAGAAGCCGGTTAGCGGGAGTTCATGAGCAGTACTTC. The full variable domain, rest sourced from reference TRBV2 and TRBJ2-7, is EPEVTQTPSHQVTQMGQEVILRCVPISNHLYFYWYRQILGQKVEFLVSFYNNEISEKSEIFDDQFSVERPDGSNFTLKIRSTKLEDSAMYFCASRSRLAGVHEQYFGPGTRLTVT.

The J gene is TRBJ1-1, the V gene TRBV2; D is possibly TRBD1 (5 bases). Germline values: CDR1 SNHLY, CDR2 FYNNEI. V was pared by 6 bases and J by 7 bases, with 18 bases between. The CDR3 is 14 residues long. CDR3 sequence reads: CASRPDSGWGEAFF. In nucleotides, the CDR3 is TGTGCCAGCAGACCCGACAGCGGATGGGGTGAAGCTTTCTTT.

The chain couples TRBV2 to TRBJ2-7, with a tentative D call TRBD1 (5 bases). The CDR3 extends over 17 amino acids. Germline CDR1 SNHLY, CDR2 FYNNEI. Trimming cost V 4 bases and J 3 bases, with 22 bases left between them. The CDR3 loop is CASSGSHTGPKGYEQYF. The CDR3 DNA reads TGTGCCAGCAGTGGTAGCCATACAGGACCCAAGGGCTACGAGCAGTACTTC.

The V and J genes are TRBV4-3 and TRBJ2-1; D is perhaps TRBD2 (5 bases). The CDR3 totals 15 residues. With 0 bases removed from V and 5 bases from J, the gap between germline ends came to 11 bases. Germline CDR1 reads LGHNA; CDR2 reads YSLEER. CDR3 region: CASSQDGADNNEQFF. The CDR3 region has the DNA TGCGCCAGCAGCCAAGATGGAGCGGATAACAATGAGCAGTTCTTC.

The gene calls are TRBV5-6 and TRBJ1-5, with D unresolved. Trimming removed 3 bases at V and 4 bases at J, with 11 bases between. Germline CDR1 reads SGHDT; CDR2 reads YYEEEE. This CDR3 contains 14 residues. The CDR3 loop reads CASSSTVFNQPQHF. The DNA of the CDR3 is TGTGCCAGCAGCTCGACGGTGTTTAATCAGCCCCAGCATTTT.

V gene TRBV6-6 combines with J gene TRBJ1-2, with TRBD1 matching over 7 bases. CDR1 is MNHNY, CDR2 SVGAGI, per germline (reference sequence). After removal of 7 bases from V and 9 bases from J, the junction contained 8 bases not matched to a gene. The CDR3 covers 12 residues. CDR3 region: CASTPRQGSYTF. The CDR3 nucleotides are TGTGCCAGCACCCCCAGACAGGGAAGCTACACCTTC.

The chain joins TRBV11-3 to TRBJ2-1; 10 bases agree with TRBD2. This CDR3 has 19 residues. Germline V gene sequence: CDR1 SGHNT, CDR2 YENEEA. J lost 3 bases, V lost 4 bases, and 15 bases had no gene match. The CDR3: CASSSGRNSGGQYYNEQFF. The DNA for the CDR3 is TGTGCCAGCAGCTCAGGACGAAATAGCGGGGGGCAATACTACAATGAGCAGTTCTTC.

This clonotype turned up a few times. The genes are TRBV28 and TRBJ2-5, with 10 bases fitting TRBD1. CDR3 length equals 18 residues. The junction had 18 bases not matched to a gene; V was cut back by 6 bases and J by 5 bases. In germline, CDR1 is MDHEN, CDR2 SYDVKM. Here the CDR3 reads CASRPTGGGGASGETQYF. The CDR3 nucleotides are TGTGCCAGCAGACCGACAGGGGGCGGAGGGGCCTCCGGGGAGACCCAGTACTTC.